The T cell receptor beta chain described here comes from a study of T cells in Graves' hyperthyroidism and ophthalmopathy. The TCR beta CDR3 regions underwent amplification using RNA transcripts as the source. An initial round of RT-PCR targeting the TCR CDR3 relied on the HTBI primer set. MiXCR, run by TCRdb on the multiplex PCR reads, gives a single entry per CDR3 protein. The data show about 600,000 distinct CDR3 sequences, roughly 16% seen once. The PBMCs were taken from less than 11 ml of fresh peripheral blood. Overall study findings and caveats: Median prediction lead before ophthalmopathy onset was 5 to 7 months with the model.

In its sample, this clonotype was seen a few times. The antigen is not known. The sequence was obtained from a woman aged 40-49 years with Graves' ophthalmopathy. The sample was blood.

The CDR3 DNA is TGTGCCAGCAGCCAAGAGGGATTAGCGGGGAGCGCCGAAGCCAAAAACATTCAGTACTTC. Protein sequence: CASSQEGLAGSAEAKNIQYF. The chain uses TRBV4-2 and TRBJ2-4; 8 nucleotides line up with TRBD2. Germline values: CDR1 LGHNA, CDR2 YNFKEQ. This CDR3 has 20 amino acids. Unmatched junction bases numbered 13, after V lost 0 bases and J lost 0 bases.